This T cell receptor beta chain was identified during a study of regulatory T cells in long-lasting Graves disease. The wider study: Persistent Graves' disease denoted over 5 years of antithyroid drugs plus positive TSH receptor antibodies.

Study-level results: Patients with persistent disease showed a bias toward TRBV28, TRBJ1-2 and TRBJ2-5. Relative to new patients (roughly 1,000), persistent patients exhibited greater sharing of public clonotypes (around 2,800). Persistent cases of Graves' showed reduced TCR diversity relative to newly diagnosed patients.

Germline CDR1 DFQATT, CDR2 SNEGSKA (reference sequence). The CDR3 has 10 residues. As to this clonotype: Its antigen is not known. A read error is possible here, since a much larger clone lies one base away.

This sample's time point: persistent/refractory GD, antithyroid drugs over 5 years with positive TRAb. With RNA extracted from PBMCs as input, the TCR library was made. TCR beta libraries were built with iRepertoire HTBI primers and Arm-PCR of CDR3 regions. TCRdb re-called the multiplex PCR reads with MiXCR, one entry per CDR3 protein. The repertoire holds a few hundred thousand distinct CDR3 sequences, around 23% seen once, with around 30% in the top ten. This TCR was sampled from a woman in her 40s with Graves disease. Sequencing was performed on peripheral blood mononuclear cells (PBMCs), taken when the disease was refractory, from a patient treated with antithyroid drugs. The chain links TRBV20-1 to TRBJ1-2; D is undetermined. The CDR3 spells CNGKGKGYTF. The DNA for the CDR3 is TGCAATGGAAAAGGGAAGGGCTACACCTTC.